These T cell receptor beta chains were read from a single sample in a study of Ad26.COV2.S vaccination and SARS-CoV-2 variants. TCRdb's table, derived via immunoSEQ multiplex PCR, lists solely in-frame clones and lacks some. The table lists around 380,000 clones, approximately 90% of them singletons. Sequenced material: peripheral blood, taken in a trial of Ad26.COV2.S vaccine versus placebo. These receptors came from a person aged 18 to 65 who received the Ad26.COV2.S COVID-19 vaccine or a placebo. Both conserved end residues are part of each CDR3. Fields, in order: clone size, CDR3 length, J gene, V gene, D gene, CDR3 DNA, CDR3 protein. D genes are given only for firm matches. The size field is filled for only some rows; it gives once, few, many or a size class.

>NA|12|TRBJ2-7|TRBV29-1|NA
TGCAGCGTTGAAGATCGGCAGGACGAGCAGTACTTC
CSVEDRQDEQYF
>NA|14|TRBJ1-1|TRBV5-4|NA
TGTGCCAGCAGCTTGGGGGCGGAGAACACTGAAGCTTTCTTT
CASSLGAENTEAFF
>NA|15|TRBJ1-3|TRBV18|TRBD1
TGTGCCAGCTCATCTGACAGGGTGGAAGGAAACACCATATATTTT
CASSSDRVEGNTIYF
>NA|16|TRBJ2-3|TRBV5-4|NA
TGTGCCAGCAGCTTGTCGATGGCCAGAAACACAGATACGCAGTATTTT
CASSLSMARNTDTQYF
>NA|17|TRBJ2-2|TRBV18|NA
TGTGCCAGCTCACCACCGGCGGGGGCCCCGAACACCGGGGAGCTGTTTTTT
CASSPPAGAPNTGELFF
>NA|14|TRBJ2-1|TRBV10-3|TRBD1
TGTGCCATCACGCCGGGACAGGGGATCAATGAGCAGTTCTTC
CAITPGQGINEQFF
>NA|13|TRBJ2-1|TRBV5-1|NA
TGCGCCAGCAGCTTGGGTAGGAACAATGAGCAGTTCTTC
CASSLGRNNEQFF
>few|16|TRBJ1-4|TRBV19|NA
TGTGCCAGTAGTCCCCTCGGACGGCTAACTAATGAAAAACTGTTTTTT
CASSPLGRLTNEKLFF
>NA|15|TRBJ2-4|TRBV3-1/TRBV3-2|NA
TGTGCCAGCAGCCAAGATCTGGCAGGCTTAGTCATTCAGTACTTC
CASSQDLAGLVIQYF
>NA|14|TRBJ1-2|TRBV6-1|NA
TGTGCCAGCAGTGAAAAGGGGCAGCTCTATGGCTACACCTTC
CASSEKGQLYGYTF
>NA|15|TRBJ1-2|TRBV7-2|NA
TGTGCCAGCAGCTCTTCGGCAGGGTGGGAGTATGGCTACACCTTC
CASSSSAGWEYGYTF
>NA|17|TRBJ1-6|TRBV7-9|NA
TGTGCCAGCAGCTTAGACCTCAGCCCGGGAGAGATATCACCCCTCCACTTT
CASSLDLSPGEISPLHF
>NA|13|TRBJ1-1|TRBV29-1|NA
TGCAGCTCCCGAGGGGACCTAAACACTGAAGCTTTCTTT
CSSRGDLNTEAFF
>NA|16|TRBJ1-5|TRBV6-6|TRBD1
TGTGCCAGCATGGGGGACAGGGTGTTTGCAAATCAGCCCCAGCATTTT
CASMGDRVFANQPQHF
>NA|12|TRBJ2-7|TRBV7-9|NA
TGTGCCAGCAGTACCCTTGGATACGAGCAGTACTTC
CASSTLGYEQYF
>NA|13|TRBJ1-2|TRBV6-6|NA
TGTGCCAGCAGTTACTCGAACAGTTATGGCTACACCTTC
CASSYSNSYGYTF
>once|14|TRBJ2-7|TRBV10-2|TRBD2
TGCGCCAGCAGTCGGGGAGCGGGGATATACGAGCAGTACTTC
CASSRGAGIYEQYF
>once|15|TRBJ1-2|TRBV4-1|NA
TGCGCCAGCAGCCAAGATGGCGCAGGCAACTATGGCTACACCTTC
CASSQDGAGNYGYTF
>NA|15|TRBJ1-4|TRBV6-6|NA
TGTGCCAGCAGTTACCCAGTGACAGGAAGCGAAAAACTGTTTTTT
CASSYPVTGSEKLFF
>NA|15|TRBJ1-2|TRBV19|NA
TGTGCCAGTAGTATGGAAGGGCTAGCTAACTATGGCTACACCTTC
CASSMEGLANYGYTF
>NA|18|TRBJ1-2|TRBV6-2/TRBV6-3|NA
TGTGCCAGCAGTTCCCCGAGGGCTCAGGCTAGGGGAAACTATGGCTACACCTTC
CASSSPRAQARGNYGYTF
>NA|11|TRBJ2-3|TRBV20-1|NA
TGCAGTGCGGGGCGCACAGATACGCAGTATTTT
CSAGRTDTQYF
>NA|14|TRBJ1-5|TRBV6-5|NA
TGTGCCAGCGTACAGGGTTTTAGCAATCAGCCCCAGCATTTT
CASVQGFSNQPQHF
>NA|14|TRBJ1-1|TRBV7-9|NA
TGTGCCAGCAGCTTAGGCCCAGTCTGGGCTGAAGCTTTCTTT
CASSLGPVWAEAFF
>NA|14|TRBJ1-1|TRBV5-1|TRBD1
TGCGCCAGCAGCTCGGACAGGGGGAACACTGAAGCTTTCTTT
CASSSDRGNTEAFF
>NA|12|TRBJ1-5|TRBV2|NA
TGTGCCAGCAGTAGACCCGGGACGGTTGAGCATTTT
CASSRPGTVEHF
>NA|18|TRBJ1-3|TRBV5-1|NA
TGCGCCAGCAGCTTGGCCGTTTCACCCCAACCATCTGGAAACACCATATATTTT
CASSLAVSPQPSGNTIYF
>NA|16|TRBJ1-3|TRBV13|NA
TGTGCCAGCAGCCCCCATCCAGGTTTGGGGGGAAACACCATATATTTT
CASSPHPGLGGNTIYF
>NA|12|TRBJ2-3|TRBV11-2|NA
TGTGCCAGCAGCATTGCCACAGATACGCAGTATTTT
CASSIATDTQYF
>NA|13|TRBJ1-2|TRBV28|NA
TGTGCCGGACGGGCTCCGGGGCCCGCTGGCTACACCTTC
CAGRAPGPAGYTF
>NA|21|TRBJ1-3|TRBV7-8|NA
TGTGCCAGCAGCTTAGACCAGGATAGGGGATGGGACACTCTCTCTGGAAACACCATATATTTT
CASSLDQDRGWDTLSGNTIYF
>NA|18|TRBJ2-2|TRBV4-3|NA
TGCGCCAGCAGCCAAGCTTCGGGGTCTACCGCGAACACCGGGGAGCTGTTTTTT
CASSQASGSTANTGELFF
>NA|13|TRBJ2-1|TRBV18|NA
TGTGCCAGCTCTCTAGGGTACATGAATGAGCAGTTCTTC
CASSLGYMNEQFF
>NA|13|TRBJ2-2|TRBV7-9|NA
TGTGCCAGCAGCTCGGGCGTCACCGGGGAGCTGTTTTTT
CASSSGVTGELFF
>NA|13|TRBJ2-2|TRBV12-3/TRBV12-4|NA
TGTGCCAGCATTGCTGGGTTTACCGGGGAGCTGTTTTTT
CASIAGFTGELFF
>NA|14|TRBJ2-7|TRBV5-8|NA
TGTGCCAGCAGCTTGGGAGGGGGCTCCTACGAGCAGTACTTC
CASSLGGGSYEQYF
>NA|13|TRBJ2-7|TRBV4-1|NA
TGCGCCAGCAGCCAAGGACTTAGCTACGAGCAGTACTTC
CASSQGLSYEQYF
>NA|12|TRBJ1-2|TRBV3-1/TRBV3-2|NA
TGTGCCAGCAGCCAAGATGTGGACAGCTGTATCTTC
CASSQDVDSCIF
>NA|11|TRBJ2-5|TRBV15|NA
TGTGCCACCAGACAGCAAGAGACCCAGTACTTC
CATRQQETQYF
>NA|16|TRBJ1-1|TRBV6-1|NA
TGTGCCAGCAGTCAAGGGCAGATAGGGGGGGACACTGAAGCTTTCTTT
CASSQGQIGGDTEAFF
>NA|17|TRBJ1-4|TRBV19|NA
TGTGCCAGTAGTCCTGCAGACACGATTGCAACTAATGAAAAACTGTTTTTT
CASSPADTIATNEKLFF
>NA|16|TRBJ2-3|TRBV13|TRBD2
TGTGCCAGCAGCTTAGGACTAGCGGCTAGCACAGATACGCAGTATTTT
CASSLGLAASTDTQYF
>NA|14|TRBJ1-1|TRBV9|NA
TGTGCCAGCAGCGTAGAAAGCAGGGCCACTGAAGCTTTCTTT
CASSVESRATEAFF
>once|14|TRBJ1-5|TRBV6-1|NA
TGTGCCAGCAGTGAAACGATAGGGAATCAGCCCCAGCATTTT
CASSETIGNQPQHF
>NA|16|TRBJ2-3|TRBV7-2|TRBD2
TGTGCCAGCAGCTCCCCGGCGGGGGGGCCTACAGATACGCAGTATTTT
CASSSPAGGPTDTQYF
>NA|14|TRBJ1-2|TRBV9|NA
TGTGCCAGCAGCCCATCCCCCGGAAGCTATGGCTACACCTTC
CASSPSPGSYGYTF
>NA|13|TRBJ2-7|TRBV2|TRBD1
TGTGCCAGCAGTAGAAACAGGGGTTACGAGCAGTACTTC
CASSRNRGYEQYF
>NA|15|TRBJ1-2|TRBV5-1|NA
TGCGCCAGCAGCTCCCGGGGTGGACTCAACTATGGCTACACCTTC
CASSSRGGLNYGYTF
>NA|13|TRBJ1-6|TRBV7-8|NA
TGTGCCAGCTCAAAGGCCGAACATTCACCCCTCCACTTT
CASSKAEHSPLHF
>NA|13|TRBJ2-1|TRBV7-9|NA
TGTGCCAGCAGCAACCCCGGGACCGATGAGCAGTTCTTC
CASSNPGTDEQFF
>NA|15|TRBJ2-3|TRBV4-1|NA
TGCGCCAGCAGCCAAATGGGGCAGGGCACAGATACGCAGTATTTT
CASSQMGQGTDTQYF
>NA|16|TRBJ2-5|TRBV18|TRBD1
TGTGCCAGCTCACCGTTTGGGACAGGGAGAGGGGAGACCCAGTACTTC
CASSPFGTGRGETQYF
>NA|14|TRBJ2-7|TRBV10-3|NA
TGTGCCATCAGTGCGGGACAATGGACGTACGAGCAGTACTTC
CAISAGQWTYEQYF
>NA|13|TRBJ1-1|TRBV7-2|NA
TGTGCCAGCAGCTCTGATATGAACACTGAAGCTTTCTTT
CASSSDMNTEAFF